This T cell receptor beta chain was documented in a study of T cell responses to AZD1222 COVID-19 vaccine. Findings of the study overall: Baseline seropositives among AZD1222 recipients totaled only five to seven.

The ends were cut back, 0 bases at V and 8 bases at J, with 11 bases in the middle. CDR3 length equals 14 residues. CDR1 and CDR2 (germline): MNHEY, SVGAGI. Note on this clone: Antigen: not known.

Here immunoSEQ multiplex PCR was the method, and the copy in TCRdb shows in-frame clones only, minus some. Of under 150,000 clones listed, roughly 93% are singletons. The input for sequencing was peripheral blood, taken on day 0 of AZD1222 vaccination. The receptor's source is an adult in good health. V and J are TRBV6-5 and TRBJ2-1; no reliable D call. In nucleotides, the CDR3 is TGTGCCAGCAGTTACTCTCAGAGCGCTTATGAGCAGTTCTTC. Its protein product is CASSYSQSAYEQFF.